This T cell receptor beta chain stems from a study of blood T cell repertoires in COVID-19. Turning to the study itself: PBMCs, B-cell-depleted T cells, or T cells were the source of the cDNA or gDNA that made up the material.

Adults between roughly 18 and 95 years of age took part from about two dozen US areas. Each recovered donor of Cohort 3 presented with two negative PCRs, clearance, or symptom resolution. The method was immunoSEQ multiplex PCR; TCRdb's version includes in-frame clones alone and lacks a portion of them. In the table there are 250,000 to 300,000 clones, roughly 86% of which are singletons. Germline loops: CDR1 SGHKS, CDR2 YYEKEE (reference sequence). The V end lost 4 bases, the J end lost 4 bases, and 8 bases lay between the germline ends. The CDR3 is 13 amino acids. Sample: PBMCs or T cells enriched from blood (not recorded which). The TCR comes from a woman in her sixties or seventies who had recovered from COVID-19. J is TRBJ2-2 and V is TRBV5-5; tentatively, D is TRBD1 (5 bases). This CDR3 reads CASSPQGTGELFF. In DNA form, the CDR3 reads TGTGCCAGCAGCCCCCAGGGCACCGGGGAGCTGTTTTTT.